The 14 T cell receptor beta chains below were found in one sample sequenced in a study of early T cells in non-severe SARS-CoV-2 infection. From the 5' RACE reads, TCRdb called clonotypes with MiXCR, one entry per CDR3 protein. The sample has 20,000 to 25,000 distinct CDR3 sequences, 4.7% seen once. The sequenced material came from whole blood. Source of these receptors: an adult who was a healthcare worker with PCR-confirmed SARS-CoV-2 infection or an uninfected control (not recorded which).

This clonotype appeared many times. The V call is TRBV3-1, the J call TRBJ1-3; 10 bases are shared with TRBD1. The CDR3 is made up of 16 amino acids. With V trimmed by 0 bases and J by 6 bases, 5 bases remained unmatched. Germline V gene sequence: CDR1 LGHDT, CDR2 YNNKEL (reference sequence). DNA of the CDR3: TGTGCCAGCAGCCAAGATGTGGGGACAGGGGTAAACACCATATATTTT. Protein: CASSQDVGTGVNTIYF.

This clonotype has ten or more counts. This sequence joins TRBV5-6 and TRBJ2-3; D is ambiguous. V lost 3 bases and J lost 6, with 11 bases in between. Germline V gene data show CDR1 as SGHDT and CDR2 as YYEEEE. This CDR3 spans 13 amino acids. The CDR3 nucleotides read TGTGCCAGCAGCTCTCCCCTGGCGGATACGCAGTATTTT. As protein: CASSSPLADTQYF.

V and J are TRBV3-1 and TRBJ2-7; 10 bases map to TRBD2. V was clipped by 4 bases and J by 2 bases; unmatched bases: 8. The CDR3 extends over 16 amino acids. Germline V gives CDR1 LGHDT, CDR2 YNNKEL (reference sequence). CDR3 nucleotide sequence: TGTGCCAGCAGCCCTACTGTAGCGGGGGGCCCCTACGAGCAGTACTTC. It translates to CASSPTVAGGPYEQYF.

This clonotype has just a few counts. This rearrangement joins TRBV12-3 or TRBV12-4 to TRBJ2-3, with D possibly being TRBD2 (6 bases). The CDR3 runs 16 residues. V lost 5 bases and J 5 bases, leaving 20 bases between the germline ends. For the CDR3, the DNA is TGTGCCAGCAGTGGCCGGGGTGCGGGGATGAGAGATACGCAGTATTTT. Translated: CASSGRGAGMRDTQYF.

The V gene is TRBV30, the J gene TRBJ1-4; 11 bases match TRBD1. The J segment lost 5 bases and the V segment lost 4 bases, leaving 15 bases of the junction unmatched. CDR3 length: 18 residues. In germline, CDR1 is GTSNPN, CDR2 SVGIG (reference sequence). The CDR3: CAWKRTGGLISMNEKLFF. CDR3 DNA sequence: TGTGCCTGGAAACGGACAGGGGGCCTCATCTCCATGAATGAAAAACTGTTTTTT.

This clonotype came up a few times. The rearrangement joins TRBV18 to TRBJ2-2, with D possibly matching TRBD2 (6 bases). Trimming stripped 4 bases from V and 1 base from J, with 13 bases between. Germline loops: CDR1 KGHSH, CDR2 LQKENI. This CDR3 comprises 16 residues. This CDR3 reads CASSQNGGENTGELFF. The CDR3 DNA is TGTGCCAGCTCACAAAACGGAGGGGAGAACACCGGGGAGCTGTTTTTT.

This clonotype was detected many times. The chain combines TRBV20-1 with TRBJ1-2; a possible D gene is TRBD1 (5 bases). The V end lost 6 bases, the J end lost 0 bases, and 14 bases lay between the germline ends. CDR1 and CDR2 from the germline V gene are DFQATT and SNEGSKA (reference sequence). CDR3 length: 14 residues. The CDR3 loop reads CSAPGTDANYGYTF. CDR3 DNA sequence: TGCAGTGCCCCAGGGACTGATGCTAACTATGGCTACACCTTC.

The chain employs TRBV7-6 and TRBJ1-2; possibly TRBD1 for D (5 bases). The CDR3 totals 13 residues. V was cut by 4 bases and J by 4 bases, with 10 bases left in between. Germline V gene lookup returns CDR1 SGHVS and CDR2 FNYEAQ. The CDR3 loop is CASSSSGSYGYTF. In DNA form, the CDR3 reads TGTGCCAGCAGCTCGTCAGGGTCCTATGGCTACACCTTC.

There are a few counts of this clonotype. J is TRBJ2-1 and V is TRBV21-1; the table's D gene call, TRBD1, was not cross checked with the DNA. TRBV21-1 is listed as a pseudogene. The CDR3 consists of 14 residues. This CDR3 is CASSSEGLGNEQFF. The CDR3, as DNA: TGTGCCAGCAGCTCCGAGGGGCTGGGTAATGAGCAGTTCTTC.

This clonotype was seen only a few times. The DNA for the CDR3 is TGTGCCAGCAGTTATCCCAGGGGTCAGAACACTGAAGCTTTCTTT. Amino acid sequence: CASSYPRGQNTEAFF. The rearrangement uses TRBV6-6 and TRBJ1-1; D possibly corresponds to TRBD1 (6 bases). CDR1 is MNHNY and CDR2 is SVGAGI in the germline V gene (reference sequence). The ends were cut back, 3 bases at V and 1 base at J, with 12 bases in the middle. This CDR3 comprises 15 residues.

The table lists this clonotype with many counts. CDR3 bases: TGTGCCAGCAGTTCAGGAGCCAAGAACTATGGCTACACCTTC. Translating gives CASSSGAKNYGYTF. The chain is built from TRBV6-6 and TRBJ1-2; D is undetermined. Germline loops: CDR1 MNHNY, CDR2 SVGAGI (reference sequence). The CDR3 runs 14 residues. V lost 4 bases and J 2 bases, leaving 11 bases between the germline ends.

This clonotype has at least ten counts. This chain joins TRBV6-2 or TRBV6-3 and TRBJ2-2, with 9 bases lining up with TRBD1. Germline V gene sequence: CDR1 MNHEY, CDR2 SVGEGT. The CDR3 length is 16 residues. The V segment lost 5 bases and the J segment 6 bases; nucleotides outside the gene matches: 10. The DNA for the CDR3 is TGTGCCAGCAGTACCCCGGGACAGGGATTCCCCGGGGAGCTGTTTTTT. This gives the protein CASSTPGQGFPGELFF.

The table lists this clonotype with many counts. The genes are TRBV2 and TRBJ1-1, with D possibly being TRBD1 (6 bases). This CDR3 is built from 17 residues. Germline V gene lookup returns CDR1 SNHLY and CDR2 FYNNEI. Trimming removed 8 bases at V and 2 bases at J, with 24 bases between. In DNA, the CDR3 is TGTGCCAGCTGTTGCCAGGCGGGGGGCGCGGGTAACACTGAAGCTTTCTTT. Translating gives CASCCQAGGAGNTEAFF.

This clonotype was picked up a small number of times. J is TRBJ2-3 and V is TRBV30; a possible D gene is TRBD2 (5 bases). The CDR3 totals 12 residues. V lost 3 bases and J lost 6, with 10 bases in between. Germline CDR1 reads GTSNPN; CDR2 reads SVGIG (reference sequence). The CDR3 loop reads CAWRPGEDTQYF. CDR3 in DNA: TGTGCCTGGAGGCCCGGGGAGGATACGCAGTATTTT. Complete variable domain (other parts from reference TRBV30 and TRBJ2-3): SQTIHQWPATLVQPVGSPLSLECTVEGTSNPNLYWYRQAAGRGLQLLFYSVGIGQISSEVPQNLSASRPQDRQFILSSKKLLLSDSGFYLCAWRPGEDTQYFGPGTRLTVL.